Listed here is a single T cell receptor (beta chain). J gave up 0 bases and V 0 bases, and 12 bases lay outside the gene matches. The germline gives CDR1 SGHRS, CDR2 YFSETQ. CDR3 length: 18 residues. TCRdb's copy holds only in-frame clones and misses some; the assay was immunoSEQ multiplex PCR. The table shows 35,000 to 40,000 clones, with approximately 80% occurring only once. The data originate from a study of blood T cell repertoires in COVID-19. This clonotype originated in a man aged 65-85 years with acute or convalescent COVID-19. Material for sequencing was peripheral blood. This rearrangement joins TRBV5-1 to TRBJ2-7, with TRBD1 matching 7 bases. CDR3 sequence reads: CASSLGPPGQLSSYEQYF. CDR3 DNA sequence: TGCGCCAGCAGCTTGGGCCCACCGGGACAGCTAAGCTCCTACGAGCAGTACTTC.